The 15 T cell receptor beta chains listed next were all sequenced from one sample in a study of shared clonotypes between healthy human individuals. Sequenced by immunoSEQ multiplex PCR; TCRdb stores in-frame clones only, minus some. Among around 940,000 clones, more than 75% were seen once, and the ten largest hold around 1.5%. Sequencing used memory CD4+ T cells sorted from blood. Subset in this sample: CD45RA-negative fraction. The receptors stem from a man between 18 and 35 years old in good health.

Worth noting for this clone: This same CDR3 is encoded by further DNA sequences in the sample. This rearrangement joins TRBV10-2 to TRBJ1-5; D is ambiguous. The CDR3 has 13 amino acids. The germline V gene has CDR1 WSHSY and CDR2 SAAADI. V lost 2 bases to trimming and J lost 1 base, with 3 bases between them. The CDR3 sequence: CASSESSNQPQHF. Here the CDR3 DNA reads TGCGCCAGCAGTGAGAGCAGCAATCAGCCCCAGCATTTT.

J is TRBJ2-3 and V is TRBV11-3; D is tentatively TRBD1 or TRBD2 (7 bases each). Germline CDR1 and CDR2: SGHNT and YENEEA. V gave up 5 bases and J gave up 2 bases, with 20 bases separating them. The CDR3 is 17 amino acids. The CDR3 DNA is TGTGCCAGCAGCCCGGGGGGACAGTGGGGTCCCACAGATACGCAGTATTTT. Amino acids: CASSPGGQWGPTDTQYF.

The sample holds a few counts of this clone. V is TRBV28 and J is TRBJ1-4, with TRBD1 matching over 10 bases. V lost 10 bases to trimming and J lost 9 bases; unmatched junction nucleotides: 8. Germline V CDR1 and CDR2: MDHEN, SYDVKM. The CDR3 covers 13 residues. The CDR3 bases are TGTGCCACCCTGGGGGGACAGGGGAAAAAACTGTTTTTT. As protein: CATLGGQGKKLFF.

The rearrangement uses TRBV10-1 and TRBJ2-4, with 12 bases aligning to TRBD2. After removal of 6 bases from V and 7 bases from J, the junction contained 1 base not matched to a gene. The CDR3 runs to 13 residues. The germline gives CDR1 WNHNN, CDR2 SYGVQD (reference sequence). The CDR3 is CASSGTSGNIQYF. The CDR3, as DNA: TGCGCCAGCAGCGGGACTAGCGGGAACATTCAGTACTTC.

This clone was observed at least ten times. The chain combines TRBV18 with TRBJ1-4, with 7 bases matching TRBD1. The CDR3 has 16 amino acids. Germline V gene sequence: CDR1 KGHSH, CDR2 LQKENI. Trimming took 3 bases from V and 7 from J; bases not matched to a gene: 11. The CDR3 loop is CASSPRQSTGSEKLFF. The CDR3 DNA reads as TGTGCCAGCTCACCCAGACAATCGACAGGGTCTGAAAAACTGTTTTTT.

V usage is TRBV5-5 and J usage is TRBJ2-1; 7 nucleotides line up with TRBD1. Trimming at V came to 2 bases and at J to 6 bases, leaving 2 bases not matched to a gene. Germline V CDR1 and CDR2: SGHKS, YYEKEE (reference sequence). This CDR3 is built from 13 residues. As DNA, the CDR3 is TGTGCCAGCAGCTTAAACAGGGGCAATGAGCAGTTCTTC. Translated: CASSLNRGNEQFF. Filled out from reference TRBV5-5 and TRBJ2-1, the complete variable domain reads DAGVTQSPTHLIKTRGQQVTLRCSPISGHKSVSWYQQVLGQGPQFIFQYYEKEERGRGNFPDRFSARQFPNYSSELNVNALLLGDSALYLCASSLNRGNEQFFGPGTRLTVL.

V usage is TRBV30 and J usage is TRBJ1-1; D gene uncertain. The germline V gene encodes CDR1 GTSNPN and CDR2 SVGIG (reference sequence). There are 10 residues in the CDR3. Trimming left V 7 bases short and J 5 bases short, with 8 bases between. The CDR3 region has the DNA TGTGCCTCTGGTTGGACTGAAGCTTTCTTT. Translated, it gives CASGWTEAFF.

The genes are TRBV7-9 and TRBJ2-5; no reliable D call. The germline V gene encodes CDR1 SEHNR and CDR2 FQNEAQ (reference sequence). The CDR3 spans 15 residues. V was shortened by 2 bases and J by 2 bases, with 12 bases between the two germline ends. This chain's CDR3 is CASSLNEAFQETQYF. The CDR3 bases are TGTGCCAGCAGCTTAAACGAAGCTTTTCAAGAGACCCAGTACTTC.

This clone came up a few times. The gene calls are TRBV7-3 and TRBJ1-1; maybe TRBD1 (5 bases). Germline assignment: CDR1 SGHTA and CDR2 FQGTGA. V lost 4 bases and J lost 0, with 9 bases in between. This CDR3 region has 14 residues. CDR3 protein: CASSSGVMNTEAFF. The CDR3, as DNA: TGTGCCAGCAGCTCGGGGGTCATGAACACTGAAGCTTTCTTT.

This chain uses TRBV6-1 with TRBJ1-3; D is unclear. Germline loops: CDR1 MNHNS, CDR2 SASEGT. The CDR3 is 14 amino acids. Trimming shortened V by 0 bases and J by 4 bases, and 7 bases separated the two germline ends. This CDR3 reads CASSEARKGNTIYF. CDR3 in DNA: TGTGCCAGCAGTGAAGCTAGAAAGGGAAACACCATATATTTT.

There are a few counts of this clone. This chain connects TRBV11-2 to TRBJ1-1; D is ambiguous. Trimming took off 10 bases at V and 3 bases at J, with 9 bases between the two ends. Germline V CDR1 and CDR2: SGHAT, FQNNGV. This CDR3 is built from 11 residues. The CDR3 protein is CATGWDTEAFF. The CDR3 DNA sequence: TGTGCCACGGGGTGGGACACTGAAGCTTTCTTT.

The chain employs TRBV15 and TRBJ2-1, with 9 bases aligning to TRBD2. The CDR3 spans 19 residues. Losses at the gene ends were 0 bases for V and 7 bases for J; bases not matched to a gene: 16. The germline V gene has CDR1 LNHNV and CDR2 YYDKDF (reference sequence). The CDR3 is CATSRDGRPGSGGSNEQFF. DNA for the CDR3: TGTGCCACCAGCAGAGATGGAAGGCCGGGCAGCGGGGGGTCGAATGAGCAGTTCTTC.

This chain connects TRBV27 to TRBJ1-5, with TRBD1 as a possible D gene (6 bases). Trimming left V 1 base short and J 5 bases short, with 12 bases between. The V gene's germline CDR1 is MNHEY and CDR2 SMNVEV (reference sequence). The CDR3 length is 15 residues. Written as DNA, the CDR3 is TGTGCCAGCAGTTTATGGGGGGCAGGGGATCAGCCCCAGCATTTT. Protein product: CASSLWGAGDQPQHF.

This clone was counted once. Here the CDR3 DNA reads TGTGCCAGCAGTGAAACGAAGGGGGGTTTCTTT. This gives the protein CASSETKGGFF. This chain joins TRBV2 and TRBJ1-1, with D perhaps matching TRBD1 (6 bases). Per germline, CDR1 SNHLY and CDR2 FYNNEI. Trimming pared 2 bases from V and 13 bases from J, leaving 11 bases between. There are 11 residues in the CDR3.

This clone has just one count. This clone may be a read error of a much larger clone one base away. This chain connects TRBV5-5 to TRBJ1-4; possibly TRBD1 for D (5 bases). CDR3 length: 15 residues. Germline values: CDR1 SGHKS, CDR2 YYEKEE (reference sequence). V lost 0 bases and J 0 bases, leaving 6 bases between the germline ends. The CDR3 is CASSLEGATNEKLFF. The CDR3, as DNA: TGTGCCAGCAGCTTGGAAGGGGCAACTAATGAAAAACTGTTTTTT.